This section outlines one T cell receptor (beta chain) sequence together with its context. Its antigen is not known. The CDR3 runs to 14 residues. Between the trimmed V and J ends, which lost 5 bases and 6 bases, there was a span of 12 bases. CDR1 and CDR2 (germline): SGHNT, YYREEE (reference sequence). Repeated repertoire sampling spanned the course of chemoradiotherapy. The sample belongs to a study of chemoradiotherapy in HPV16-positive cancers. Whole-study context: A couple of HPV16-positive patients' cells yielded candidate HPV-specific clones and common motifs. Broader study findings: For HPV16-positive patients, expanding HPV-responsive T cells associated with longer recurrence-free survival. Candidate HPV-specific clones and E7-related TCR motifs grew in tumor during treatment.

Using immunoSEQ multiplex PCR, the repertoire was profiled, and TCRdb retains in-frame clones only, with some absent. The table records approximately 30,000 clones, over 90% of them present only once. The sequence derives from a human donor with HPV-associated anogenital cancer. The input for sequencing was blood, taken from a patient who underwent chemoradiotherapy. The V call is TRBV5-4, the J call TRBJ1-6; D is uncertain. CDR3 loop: CASRPGLTNSPLHF. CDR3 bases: TGTGCCAGCAGACCCGGACTAACTAATTCACCCCTCCACTTT.